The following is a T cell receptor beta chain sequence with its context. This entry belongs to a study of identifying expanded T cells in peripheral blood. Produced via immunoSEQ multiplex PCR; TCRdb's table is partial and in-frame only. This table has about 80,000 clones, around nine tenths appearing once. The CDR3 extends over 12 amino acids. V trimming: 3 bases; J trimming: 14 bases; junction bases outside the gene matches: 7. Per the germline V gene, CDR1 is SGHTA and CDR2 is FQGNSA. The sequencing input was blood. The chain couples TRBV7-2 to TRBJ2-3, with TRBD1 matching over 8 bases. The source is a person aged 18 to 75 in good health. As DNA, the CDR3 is TGTGCCAGCAGCTTCGATACCGGGACAGGGTATTTT. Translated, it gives CASSFDTGTGYF.